A single sample is the source of the 27 T cell receptor beta chains below, sequenced in a study of blood T cell repertoires in COVID-19. Profiling relied on immunoSEQ multiplex PCR, and the TCRdb table lists in-frame clones only, not all of them. The data hold 250,000 to 300,000 clones, with nearly 90% observed a single time. The sequenced sample consisted of PBMCs or T cells enriched from blood (not recorded which). These receptors all stem from a woman in her sixties or seventies who had recovered from COVID-19.

V usage is TRBV5-1 and J usage is TRBJ2-1; unclear D gene. Trimming took off 8 bases at V and 13 bases at J, with 22 bases between the two ends. Germline loops: CDR1 SGHRS, CDR2 YFSETQ. This CDR3 comprises 13 residues. CDR3 DNA: TGCGCCAGTGCGACTCTGTCTAGAGTGGAACAGTTCTTC. It specifies CASATLSRVEQFF.

This chain connects TRBV2 to TRBJ2-2; weak D call: TRBD1 (5 bases). Per germline, CDR1 SNHLY and CDR2 FYNNEI. The V and J ends lost 6 bases and 1 base respectively, with 15 bases between them. This CDR3 has 16 amino acids. The CDR3 loop is CASRKGWGGNTGELFF. The CDR3 DNA is TGTGCCAGCAGGAAGGGGTGGGGCGGGAACACCGGGGAGCTGTTTTTT.

This chain connects TRBV28 to TRBJ2-3; TRBD2 matches at 7 bases. The CDR3 spans 16 residues. V gave up 2 bases and J gave up 2 bases; unmatched junction bases: 7. CDR1 is MDHEN, CDR2 SYDVKM, per germline. CDR3 DNA sequence: TGTGCCAGCAGTTTAACCCCCCGGGACTACACAGATACGCAGTATTTT. It is translated as CASSLTPRDYTDTQYF.

The genes are TRBV2 and TRBJ1-5; 8 nucleotides match TRBD1. The ends lost 7 bases at V and 6 bases at J; junction bases unmatched: 11. The germline gives CDR1 SNHLY, CDR2 FYNNEI. CDR3 length: 15 amino acids. The CDR3, as DNA: TGTGCCAGCAACTACAGTCCAGGGGGCACTCAGCCCCAGCATTTT. Residues: CASNYSPGGTQPQHF. Filled out from reference TRBV2 and TRBJ1-5, the complete variable domain reads EPEVTQTPSHQVTQMGQEVILRCVPISNHLYFYWYRQILGQKVEFLVSFYNNEISEKSEIFDDQFSVERPDGSNFTLKIRSTKLEDSAMYFCASNYSPGGTQPQHFGDGTRLSIL.

The chain carries TRBV27 and TRBJ2-1; 12 nucleotides agree with TRBD2. J was trimmed by 4 bases and V by 0 bases; bases with no gene match: 1. Germline CDR1 is MNHEY and CDR2 is SMNVEV (reference sequence). The CDR3 has 16 amino acids. DNA of the CDR3: TGTGCCAGCAGTTTATCAGGACTAGCGGGGTACAATGAGCAGTTCTTC. The encoded protein is CASSLSGLAGYNEQFF.

The chain links TRBV5-1 to TRBJ2-7; 8 bases match TRBD2. V lost 3 bases to trimming and J lost 4 bases; unmatched junction nucleotides: 9. CDR3 length: 15 residues. CDR1 and CDR2 (germline): SGHRS, YFSETQ. CDR3 bases: TGCGCCAGCAGCTCCGGGGGGGGCTTAGCGTACGAGCAGTACTTC. Encoded protein: CASSSGGGLAYEQYF.

In this sample, this clone turned up once. The chain uses TRBV18 and TRBJ1-1; TRBD1 aligns across 7 bases. The CDR3 totals 16 residues. Germline V gene lookup returns CDR1 KGHSH and CDR2 LQKENI. The ends lost 0 bases at V and 2 bases at J; junction bases unmatched: 6. For the CDR3, the DNA is TGTGCCAGCTCACCACCCACAGGGACAGCAAACACTGAAGCTTTCTTT. It specifies CASSPPTGTANTEAFF.

The rearrangement links TRBV5-1 to TRBJ2-3; tentative D call: TRBD2 (6 bases). Germline V gene lookup returns CDR1 SGHRS and CDR2 YFSETQ. V dropped 4 bases and J dropped 0 bases, with 12 bases sitting between them. This CDR3 spans 15 amino acids. CDR3 region: CASSRGADSTDTQYF. The CDR3 nucleotides read TGCGCCAGCAGCCGCGGGGCGGATAGCACAGATACGCAGTATTTT. Together with reference TRBV5-1 and TRBJ2-3, the CDR3 gives the full variable domain: KAGVTQTPRYLIKTRGQQVTLSCSPISGHRSVSWYQQTPGQGLQFLFEYFSETQRNKGNFPGRFSGRQFSNSRSEMNVSTLELGDSALYLCASSRGADSTDTQYFGPGTRLTVL.

The rearrangement links TRBV6-5 to TRBJ1-1; D is perhaps TRBD1 (6 bases). Trimming took 7 bases from V and 8 from J, leaving 14 bases between them. This CDR3 has 12 amino acids. CDR1 is MNHEY, CDR2 SVGAGI, per germline. The CDR3 bases are TGTGCCAGCACTGGGGGCGGTCGGGAAGCTTTCTTT. It specifies CASTGGGREAFF.

The chain links TRBV6-5 to TRBJ2-5; 14 nucleotides align to TRBD2. This CDR3 comprises 14 residues. With V trimmed by 10 bases and J by 5 bases, 6 bases remained unmatched. CDR1 MNHEY and CDR2 SVGAGI come from the germline V gene. CDR3 in DNA: TGTGCCACCTATCGGACTAGCGGGGGGGAGACCCAGTACTTC. Its translation is CATYRTSGGETQYF.

This chain uses TRBV5-1 with TRBJ2-2; tentative D call: TRBD2 (5 bases). Looked up from germline, CDR1 is SGHRS and CDR2 is YFSETQ. V was trimmed by 0 bases and J by 8 bases, leaving 11 bases between them. The CDR3 loop spans 14 amino acids. The CDR3 coding sequence is TGCGCCAGCAGCTTGGTGTCACGGGGTGGGGAGCTGTTTTTT. This sequence encodes CASSLVSRGGELFF.

V is TRBV4-1 and J is TRBJ1-5; a weak D match, TRBD1 (5 bases). CDR3 length: 15 amino acids. Germline CDR1 MGHRA, CDR2 YSYEKL. V was pared by 1 base and J by 2 bases, with 9 bases between. The CDR3 reads CASSQVVGGNQPQHF. In DNA form, the CDR3 reads TGCGCCAGCAGCCAAGTGGTAGGGGGCAATCAGCCCCAGCATTTT.

The rearrangement links TRBV10-3 to TRBJ2-3; TRBD2 matches 8 bases. CDR1 is ENHRY and CDR2 is SYGVKD in the germline V gene. The V segment lost 7 bases and the J segment 5 bases; nucleotides outside the gene matches: 5. The CDR3 has 13 amino acids. CDR3 loop: CAITGLAGDTQYF. The CDR3 bases are TGTGCCATCACAGGACTAGCAGGAGATACGCAGTATTTT.

The V and J genes are TRBV2 and TRBJ1-1; a possible D gene is TRBD1 (6 bases). Between the trimmed V and J ends, which lost 6 bases and 1 base, there was a span of 12 bases. Germline CDR1 is SNHLY and CDR2 is FYNNEI. The length of the CDR3 is 14 residues. For the CDR3, the DNA is TGTGCCAGCAGCCTACAGGGATCGAACACTGAAGCTTTCTTT. This gives the protein CASSLQGSNTEAFF.

This clone has only one observation. This sequence joins TRBV27 and TRBJ1-1; D not resolved. The CDR3 spans 15 residues. CDR1 and CDR2 from the germline V gene are MNHEY and SMNVEV (reference sequence). The V end was cut by 8 bases, the J end by 0 bases, with 16 bases between. CDR3 coding DNA: TGTGCCAGCGTACCTGCCGGGAAAGTGAACACTGAAGCTTTCTTT. Its translation is CASVPAGKVNTEAFF.

The V call is TRBV7-9, the J call TRBJ1-1; the D is unclear. The CDR3 has 14 amino acids. V lost 6 bases, J lost 1 base, and 12 bases lay in between. Germline CDR1 SEHNR, CDR2 FQNEAQ (reference sequence). CDR3 residues: CASSSRLRNTEAFF. For the CDR3, the DNA is TGTGCCAGCAGTTCCCGCCTGAGGAACACTGAAGCTTTCTTT.

The rearrangement links TRBV2 to TRBJ2-2; weak D call: TRBD1 (5 bases). In germline, CDR1 is SNHLY, CDR2 FYNNEI. Trimming took off 11 bases at V and 4 bases at J, with 17 bases between the two ends. The CDR3 length is 14 residues. This CDR3 is CASCSQGVTGELFF. CDR3 DNA sequence: TGTGCCTCCTGTAGCCAGGGTGTCACCGGGGAGCTGTTTTTT.

In this sample, this clone turned up once. V is TRBV6-5 and J is TRBJ1-4; the D is unclear. The CDR3 length is 13 residues. Germline V gene lookup returns CDR1 MNHEY and CDR2 SVGAGI. Trimming took off 6 bases at V and 8 bases at J, with 13 bases between the two ends. The CDR3 is CASRGVREEKLFF. The CDR3 DNA follows: TGTGCCAGCAGAGGCGTAAGGGAGGAAAAACTGTTTTTT.

This clone was recorded once. Other DNA sequences in the sample encode the same CDR3. V usage is TRBV11-3 and J usage is TRBJ1-3, with D hard to call. The CDR3 loop spans 13 amino acids. Per germline, CDR1 SGHNT and CDR2 YENEEA. V shed 2 bases and J shed 3 bases, with 5 bases lying between them. The CDR3 bases are TGTGCCAGCAGCTTAACGGGTGGAAACACCATATATTTT. This codes for CASSLTGGNTIYF.

The gene calls are TRBV18 and TRBJ1-6, with D tentatively TRBD1 (5 bases). The V gene's germline CDR1 is KGHSH and CDR2 LQKENI. V lost 3 bases and J 7 bases, leaving 19 bases between the germline ends. The CDR3 totals 17 residues. CDR3 nucleotides: TGTGCCAGCTCACCGAATCTTCAGACAGTTGGGAATTCACCCCTCCACTTT. The encoded protein is CASSPNLQTVGNSPLHF.

This clone was counted once. The chain links TRBV12-2 to TRBJ1-1. TRBV12-2 is a known pseudogene. The CDR3 consists of 16 residues. The CDR3 sequence: CASRPQFWARETEAFF. The CDR3 DNA reads as TGTGCAAGTCGCCCCCAATTTTGGGCTCGGGAAACTGAAGCTTTCTTT.

This clone occurred a few times. The J gene is TRBJ1-4, the V gene TRBV10-1; weak D call: TRBD1 (5 bases). Germline V lookup: CDR1 WNHNN, CDR2 SYGVQD (reference sequence). The V and J ends lost 5 bases and 2 bases respectively, with 6 bases between them. This CDR3 is 13 amino acids long. CDR3 coding DNA: TGCGCCAGCAGTCGGGGGACTAATGAAAAACTGTTTTTT. It codes for CASSRGTNEKLFF.

This clone has more than one count but fewer than ten. The V gene is TRBV2, the J gene TRBJ2-3; D call uncertain. Trimming cost V 3 bases and J 7 bases, with 14 bases left between them. CDR1 SNHLY and CDR2 FYNNEI come from the germline V gene. The CDR3 runs to 14 residues. The DNA of the CDR3 is TGTGCCAGCAGTGACTCGCCCGGTTTAAATACGCAGTATTTT. Translation gives CASSDSPGLNTQYF.

This clone was seen only once. The chain carries TRBV28 and TRBJ2-6; D is undetermined. Germline loops: CDR1 MDHEN, CDR2 SYDVKM. CDR3 length: 14 residues. V was cut by 5 bases and J by 1 base, with 6 bases left in between. CDR3 sequence: CASSQESGANVLTF. The CDR3 bases are TGTGCCAGCAGTCAGGAATCTGGGGCCAACGTCCTGACTTTC.

V gene TRBV7-8 combines with J gene TRBJ2-2; 7 nucleotides align to TRBD2. V gave up 3 bases and J gave up 4 bases; unmatched junction bases: 5. The CDR3 is made up of 15 amino acids. Germline CDR1 SGHVS, CDR2 FQNEAQ. The CDR3 loop reads CASSLTSLSTGELFF. Here the CDR3 DNA reads TGTGCCAGCAGCTTGACTAGCCTATCCACCGGGGAGCTGTTTTTT.

The rearrangement uses TRBV2 and TRBJ2-2, with D unclear. Germline values: CDR1 SNHLY, CDR2 FYNNEI. The CDR3 consists of 15 residues. Trimming pared 6 bases from V and 3 bases from J, leaving 14 bases between. The CDR3 DNA sequence: TGTGCCAGCAGACCTACACTTGGAGACACCGGGGAGCTGTTTTTT. It codes for CASRPTLGDTGELFF.

About this clone itself: The same CDR3 is also encoded by other DNA sequences in this sample. The rearrangement uses TRBV7-3 and TRBJ1-1; D perhaps matches TRBD1 (6 bases). This CDR3 has 13 residues. Looked up from germline, CDR1 is SGHTA and CDR2 is FQGTGA. Trimming cost V 6 bases and J 1 base, with 9 bases left between them. CDR3: CASSPTGNTEAFF. CDR3 DNA sequence: TGTGCCAGCAGTCCGACAGGGAACACTGAAGCTTTCTTT.